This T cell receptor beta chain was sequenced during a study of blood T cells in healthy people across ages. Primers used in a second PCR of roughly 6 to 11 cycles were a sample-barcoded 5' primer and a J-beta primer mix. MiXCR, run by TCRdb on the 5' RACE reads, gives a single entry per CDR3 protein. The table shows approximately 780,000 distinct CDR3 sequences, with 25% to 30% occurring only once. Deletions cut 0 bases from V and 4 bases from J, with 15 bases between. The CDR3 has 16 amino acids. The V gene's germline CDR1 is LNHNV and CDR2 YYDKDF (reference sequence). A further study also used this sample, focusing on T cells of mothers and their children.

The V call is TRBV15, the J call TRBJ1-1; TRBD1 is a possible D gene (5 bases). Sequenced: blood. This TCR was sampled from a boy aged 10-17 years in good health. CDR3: CATSRDIMAGSTEAFF. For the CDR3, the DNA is TGTGCCACCAGCAGAGATATCATGGCAGGGTCCACTGAAGCTTTCTTT. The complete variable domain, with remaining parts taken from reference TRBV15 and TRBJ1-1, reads DAMVIQNPRYQVTQFGKPVTLSCSQTLNHNVMYWYQQKSSQAPKLLFHYYDKDFNNEADTPDNFQSRRPNTSFCFLDIRSPGLGDTAMYLCATSRDIMAGSTEAFFGQGTRLTVV.